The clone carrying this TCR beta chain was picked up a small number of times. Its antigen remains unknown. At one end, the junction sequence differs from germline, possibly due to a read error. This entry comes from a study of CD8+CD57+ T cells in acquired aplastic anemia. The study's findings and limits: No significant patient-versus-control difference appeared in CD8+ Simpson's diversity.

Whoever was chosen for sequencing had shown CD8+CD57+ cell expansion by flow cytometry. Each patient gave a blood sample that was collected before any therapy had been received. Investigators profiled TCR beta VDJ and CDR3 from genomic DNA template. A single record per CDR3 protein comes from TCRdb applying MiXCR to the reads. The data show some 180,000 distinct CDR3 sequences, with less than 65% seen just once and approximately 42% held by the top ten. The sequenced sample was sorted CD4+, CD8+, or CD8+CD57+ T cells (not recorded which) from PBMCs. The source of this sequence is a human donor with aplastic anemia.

CDR3 bases: TGTGCCAGCAGCGAAGGGGGGTTGAACACTGAAGCTTTCTTT. Its protein product is CASSEGGLNTEAFF. The chain uses TRBV2 and TRBJ1-1; a possible D gene is TRBD1 (6 bases). The CDR3 extends over 14 amino acids. CDR1 and CDR2 (germline): SNHLY, FYNNEI.